A selection of T cell receptor beta chains follows, all from one sample in a study of shared clonotypes between healthy human individuals. The protocol was immunoSEQ multiplex PCR, while the TCRdb copy is restricted to in-frame clones and leaves out a portion. The sample has roughly 2.2 million clones; around 90% are singletons. The material sequenced was naive CD4+ T cells from PBMCs. These receptor sequences come from a young man in good health. Some clones in this sample may be carry-over from other donors' samples. Both conserved end residues are part of each CDR3. Each record gives: CDR3 protein, CDR3 DNA, clone size, CDR3 length, V gene, D gene, J gene. D genes are given only for firm matches. Where a row states a size, it is once, few, many or the class of an expanded clone; other rows omit it.

CDR3 protein: CASSLEWGRDEQFF
CDR3 DNA: TGTGCCAGCAGCCTGGAGTGGGGGCGCGATGAGCAGTTCTTC
clone size: -
CDR3 length: 14
V gene: TRBV9
D gene: -
J gene: TRBJ2-1

CDR3 protein: CASSKESSGRAPPFYNEQFF
CDR3 DNA: TGTGCCAGCAGCAAAGAGTCTAGCGGGAGGGCCCCGCCGTTTTACAATGAGCAGTTCTTC
clone size: -
CDR3 length: 20
V gene: TRBV21-1
D gene: -
J gene: TRBJ2-1

CDR3 protein: CASSSRLAGIHNEQFF
CDR3 DNA: TGCGCCAGCAGCTCGCGACTAGCAGGAATCCACAATGAGCAGTTCTTC
clone size: -
CDR3 length: 16
V gene: TRBV5-1
D gene: TRBD2
J gene: TRBJ2-1

CDR3 protein: CASSDGTSGSPDTQYF
CDR3 DNA: TGTGCCAGCAGTGACGGGACTAGCGGGAGTCCAGATACGCAGTATTTT
clone size: -
CDR3 length: 16
V gene: TRBV6-1
D gene: TRBD2
J gene: TRBJ2-3

CDR3 protein: CASSAPGGYEQYF
CDR3 DNA: TGTGCCAGTAGTGCGCCGGGGGGCTACGAGCAGTACTTC
clone size: -
CDR3 length: 13
V gene: TRBV19
D gene: TRBD2
J gene: TRBJ2-7

CDR3 protein: CASREGTTNTGELFF
CDR3 DNA: TGTGCCAGTAGGGAGGGGACGACGAACACCGGGGAGCTGTTTTTT
clone size: -
CDR3 length: 15
V gene: TRBV19
D gene: -
J gene: TRBJ2-2

CDR3 protein: CATGDGTSGTYEQYF
CDR3 DNA: TGTGCCACCGGGGACGGGACTAGCGGGACTTACGAGCAGTACTTC
clone size: -
CDR3 length: 15
V gene: TRBV5-5
D gene: TRBD2
J gene: TRBJ2-7

CDR3 protein: CATSGGGGNTEAFF
CDR3 DNA: TGCGCCACCTCCGGCGGGGGGGGGAACACTGAAGCTTTCTTT
clone size: -
CDR3 length: 14
V gene: TRBV5-1
D gene: -
J gene: TRBJ1-1

CDR3 protein: CAIQGAGETQYF
CDR3 DNA: TGTGCCATCCAGGGGGCCGGGGAGACCCAGTACTTC
clone size: -
CDR3 length: 12
V gene: TRBV10-3
D gene: TRBD1
J gene: TRBJ2-5

CDR3 protein: CASSLQGPSTEAFF
CDR3 DNA: TGCGCCAGCAGCTTACAGGGTCCTTCCACTGAAGCTTTCTTT
clone size: -
CDR3 length: 14
V gene: TRBV5-1
D gene: -
J gene: TRBJ1-1

CDR3 protein: CASSPTPPLAGGSYNEQFF
CDR3 DNA: TGCGCCAGCAGCCCTACCCCCCCTTTAGCGGGAGGATCCTACAATGAGCAGTTCTTC
clone size: -
CDR3 length: 19
V gene: TRBV5-1
D gene: TRBD2
J gene: TRBJ2-1

CDR3 protein: CASSLRGSEAFF
CDR3 DNA: TGTGCCAGCAGCTTAAGAGGATCTGAAGCTTTCTTT
clone size: -
CDR3 length: 12
V gene: TRBV7-9
D gene: -
J gene: TRBJ1-1

CDR3 protein: CASSIQERGGPGTQYF
CDR3 DNA: TGTGCCAGCAGCATCCAAGAGCGGGGGGGGCCAGGGACCCAGTACTTC
clone size: once
CDR3 length: 16
V gene: TRBV7-2
D gene: TRBD2
J gene: TRBJ2-5

CDR3 protein: CASSLRVNIQYF
CDR3 DNA: TGTGCCAGCAGCCTACGGGTGAACATTCAGTACTTC
clone size: -
CDR3 length: 12
V gene: TRBV5-6
D gene: -
J gene: TRBJ2-4

CDR3 protein: CASRMGFRTDYGYTF
CDR3 DNA: TGTGCCAGTAGAATGGGTTTTCGGACGGACTATGGCTACACCTTC
clone size: -
CDR3 length: 15
V gene: TRBV19
D gene: -
J gene: TRBJ1-2

CDR3 protein: CASMGLSGRTTYEQYF
CDR3 DNA: TGTGCCAGCATGGGACTAAGCGGGCGAACGACCTACGAGCAGTACTTC
clone size: -
CDR3 length: 16
V gene: TRBV25-1
D gene: TRBD2
J gene: TRBJ2-7

CDR3 protein: CASSQAEKRTEAFF
CDR3 DNA: TGTGCCAGCAGCCAAGCCGAAAAAAGGACTGAAGCTTTCTTT
clone size: few
CDR3 length: 14
V gene: TRBV14
D gene: -
J gene: TRBJ1-1

CDR3 protein: CASRQILAHTGELFF
CDR3 DNA: TGCGCCAGCAGGCAAATACTAGCGCACACCGGGGAGCTGTTTTTT
clone size: -
CDR3 length: 15
V gene: TRBV4-1
D gene: TRBD2
J gene: TRBJ2-2

CDR3 protein: CASSQEAVRGMDTQYF
CDR3 DNA: TGCGCCAGCAGCCAAGAAGCGGTCAGGGGCATGGATACGCAGTATTTT
clone size: -
CDR3 length: 16
V gene: TRBV4-1
D gene: -
J gene: TRBJ2-3

CDR3 protein: CAWSGGQGANVLTF
CDR3 DNA: TGTGCCTGGAGCGGGGGACAGGGGGCCAACGTCCTGACTTTC
clone size: -
CDR3 length: 14
V gene: TRBV30
D gene: -
J gene: TRBJ2-6